This T cell receptor (beta chain) was sequenced during a study of naive and memory T cell subsets. Treatment defined: skin biopsy from PPD injection site in Mantoux-positive individual. An oligonucleotide containing a UMI was ligated to the 3' end of TCR cDNA. V was shortened by 6 bases and J by 4 bases, with 6 bases between the two germline ends. Germline loops: CDR1 MDHEN, CDR2 SYDVKM. This CDR3 is 11 amino acids long. This clonotype came up many times. What it binds is unknown. Study findings and constraints: Both skin biopsy types reportedly yielded TCRs, tuberculin sites far more.

The SP2 primer and nested alpha and beta constant region primers amplified ligated cDNA in four rounds. Via MiXCR, TCRdb re-called the UMI-ligation and nested PCR reads, giving one row per CDR3 protein. Of around 25,000 distinct CDR3 sequences listed, approximately 5.7% are singletons. The receptor's source is an adult in good health. Sample: skin, taken from a tuberculin skin test site. This chain uses TRBV28 with TRBJ1-2; no firm D call. Written as DNA, the CDR3 is TGTGCCAGCAGCCATACCTATGGCTACACCTTC. It encodes CASSHTYGYTF.